A selection of T cell receptor beta chains follows, all from one sample in a study of shared clonotypes between healthy human individuals. Profiled with immunoSEQ multiplex PCR; TCRdb holds only in-frame clones, not every one. Seen here are under 550,000 clones, 90% to 96% observed once, and the top ten hold about 0.057%. Sequenced: naive CD4+ T cells sorted from blood. The receptor source for this set is a woman between 25 and 40 years old in good health. Both conserved end residues are part of each CDR3. The D gene is left open where the match is weak. The size of a clone is reported for some rows only, either as once, few or many, or as a class for expanded clones.

v_gene: TRBV6-6
j_gene: TRBJ1-2
abundance: .
d_gene: TRBD1
CDR3nt: TGTGCCAGCAGTTACCGGACAGGGGGCAAGGATGGCTACACCTTC
CDR3aa: CASSYRTGGKDGYTF

v_gene: TRBV6-1
j_gene: TRBJ2-3
abundance: .
d_gene: TRBD1
CDR3nt: TGTGCCAGCAGTGGGTCAGGGGGCGTTAATACGCAGTATTTT
CDR3aa: CASSGSGGVNTQYF

v_gene: TRBV2
j_gene: TRBJ2-7
abundance: .
d_gene: .
CDR3nt: TGTGCCAGCAGTACCTACTACGAGCAGTACTTC
CDR3aa: CASSTYYEQYF

v_gene: TRBV28
j_gene: TRBJ2-1
abundance: once
d_gene: TRBD2
CDR3nt: TGTGCCAGCAGCCCCGGGGGGGTCCACAATGAGCAGTTCTTC
CDR3aa: CASSPGGVHNEQFF

v_gene: TRBV28
j_gene: TRBJ1-2
abundance: .
d_gene: TRBD1
CDR3nt: TGTGCCAGCAGGGAAACGGGACAGGGTGGCTATGGCTACACCTTC
CDR3aa: CASRETGQGGYGYTF

v_gene: TRBV30
j_gene: TRBJ2-7
abundance: .
d_gene: .
CDR3nt: TGTGCCTGGAGTGTAAATCCGCCCTACGAGCAGTACTTC
CDR3aa: CAWSVNPPYEQYF

v_gene: TRBV7-3
j_gene: TRBJ2-3
abundance: .
d_gene: TRBD2
CDR3nt: TGTGCCAGCAGCTACGGGACTAACACAGATACGCAGTATTTT
CDR3aa: CASSYGTNTDTQYF

v_gene: TRBV5-1
j_gene: TRBJ2-1
abundance: .
d_gene: TRBD2
CDR3nt: TGCGCCAGCAGCTCCTCTAGCGGGAGCAACAATGAGCAGTTCTTC
CDR3aa: CASSSSSGSNNEQFF

v_gene: TRBV5-1
j_gene: TRBJ1-3
abundance: .
d_gene: .
CDR3nt: TGCGCCAGCAGCTTTCTAGACAGTAGCTCTGGAAACACCATATATTTT
CDR3aa: CASSFLDSSSGNTIYF

v_gene: TRBV7-8
j_gene: TRBJ1-2
abundance: .
d_gene: TRBD1
CDR3nt: TGTGCCAGCAGCTCAAGACCGGGACAGGCTACTAACTATGGCTACACCTTC
CDR3aa: CASSSRPGQATNYGYTF

v_gene: TRBV18
j_gene: TRBJ2-7
abundance: .
d_gene: .
CDR3nt: TGTGCCAGCTCACCGGAAGTGGCCTCCTACGAGCAGTACTTC
CDR3aa: CASSPEVASYEQYF

v_gene: TRBV27
j_gene: TRBJ2-5
abundance: .
d_gene: .
CDR3nt: TGTGCCAGCAGTACACATCAAGAGACCCAGTACTTC
CDR3aa: CASSTHQETQYF

v_gene: TRBV19
j_gene: TRBJ2-7
abundance: .
d_gene: .
CDR3nt: TGTGCCAGTAGTAGCGATATATTGGGGTCCTCCTACGAGCAGTACTTC
CDR3aa: CASSSDILGSSYEQYF

v_gene: TRBV28
j_gene: TRBJ1-1
abundance: .
d_gene: .
CDR3nt: TGTGCCAGCAGCCTGACAGTGAACACTGAAGCTTTCTTT
CDR3aa: CASSLTVNTEAFF

v_gene: TRBV7-2
j_gene: TRBJ1-5
abundance: .
d_gene: TRBD1
CDR3nt: TGTGCCAGCAGCCGACAGGGGGATCAGCCCCAGCATTTT
CDR3aa: CASSRQGDQPQHF

v_gene: TRBV7-9
j_gene: TRBJ1-4
abundance: .
d_gene: TRBD1
CDR3nt: TGTGCCAGCAGCTCGTTACCGACAGGGGAGAGTGAAAAACTGTTTTTT
CDR3aa: CASSSLPTGESEKLFF

v_gene: TRBV29-1
j_gene: TRBJ2-7
abundance: .
d_gene: .
CDR3nt: TGCAGCGCCCGTTGGGGGAGTACCTACGAGCAGTACTTC
CDR3aa: CSARWGSTYEQYF

v_gene: TRBV5-7
j_gene: TRBJ2-7
abundance: .
d_gene: .
CDR3nt: TGTGCCAGCACCATTGATGAGGCCTACGAGCAGTACTTC
CDR3aa: CASTIDEAYEQYF

v_gene: TRBV6-5
j_gene: TRBJ2-7
abundance: .
d_gene: .
CDR3nt: TGTGCCAGCAGTTACCAGTCACGGGGAACCTACGAGCAGTACTTC
CDR3aa: CASSYQSRGTYEQYF

v_gene: TRBV28
j_gene: TRBJ2-2
abundance: .
d_gene: TRBD2
CDR3nt: TGTGCCAGCAGTTTACCTAGCGGGAGCCTCACCGGGGAGCTGTTTTTT
CDR3aa: CASSLPSGSLTGELFF

v_gene: TRBV6-5
j_gene: TRBJ2-3
abundance: .
d_gene: TRBD2
CDR3nt: TGTGCCAGCAGTTGGAATCTAGCGGGAGGCACAGATACGCAGTATTTT
CDR3aa: CASSWNLAGGTDTQYF

v_gene: TRBV4-1
j_gene: TRBJ2-2
abundance: .
d_gene: TRBD1
CDR3nt: TGCGCCAGCAGCCAACCCGGGACAGGTGGAACCGGGGAGCTGTTTTTT
CDR3aa: CASSQPGTGGTGELFF

v_gene: TRBV18
j_gene: TRBJ1-5
abundance: .
d_gene: .
CDR3nt: TGTGCCAGCTCACCAATAAGACAGGCAAATCAGCCCCAGCATTTT
CDR3aa: CASSPIRQANQPQHF

v_gene: TRBV11-2
j_gene: TRBJ1-3
abundance: .
d_gene: .
CDR3nt: TGTGCCAGCAGCTTAGAGGGGAACTCTGGAAACACCATATATTTT
CDR3aa: CASSLEGNSGNTIYF

v_gene: TRBV27
j_gene: TRBJ2-7
abundance: few
d_gene: .
CDR3nt: TGTGCCAGCAGTTTATCGCCGACCACCTACGAGCAGTACTTC
CDR3aa: CASSLSPTTYEQYF

v_gene: TRBV6-6
j_gene: TRBJ2-7
abundance: .
d_gene: TRBD2
CDR3nt: TGTGCCAGCAGCTCCCCTAGCGGGAGCTCCTACGAGCAGTACTTC
CDR3aa: CASSSPSGSSYEQYF

v_gene: TRBV28
j_gene: TRBJ2-7
abundance: .
d_gene: .
CDR3nt: TGTGCCAGCAGTCCCCCGGGATTATCCTACGAGCAGTACTTC
CDR3aa: CASSPPGLSYEQYF

v_gene: TRBV7-2
j_gene: TRBJ2-5
abundance: .
d_gene: TRBD2
CDR3nt: TGTGCCAGCAGCTCCGGCGGGGGGAGAGTTCGAGGGAAGACCCAGTACTTC
CDR3aa: CASSSGGGRVRGKTQYF

v_gene: TRBV5-6
j_gene: TRBJ2-7
abundance: .
d_gene: .
CDR3nt: TGTGCCAGCCGGGGACGGGGGATGGGATACGAGCAGTACTTC
CDR3aa: CASRGRGMGYEQYF

v_gene: TRBV9
j_gene: TRBJ1-4
abundance: .
d_gene: .
CDR3nt: TGTGCCAGCAGTGCGATGGGGGAGGACGGTGAAAAACTGTTTTTT
CDR3aa: CASSAMGEDGEKLFF

v_gene: TRBV6-5
j_gene: TRBJ1-1
abundance: .
d_gene: TRBD1
CDR3nt: TGTGCCAGCAGTTACTCGGCGGGACAGGGGGCGAAGGCTTTCTTT
CDR3aa: CASSYSAGQGAKAFF

v_gene: TRBV18
j_gene: TRBJ2-7
abundance: .
d_gene: .
CDR3nt: TGTGCCAGCTCACCAACAGGGATCTACGAGCAGTACTTC
CDR3aa: CASSPTGIYEQYF

v_gene: TRBV6-5
j_gene: TRBJ2-7
abundance: .
d_gene: TRBD1
CDR3nt: TGTGCCAGCAGTTACCAACCCCAGGGGGACTACGAGCAGTACTTC
CDR3aa: CASSYQPQGDYEQYF

v_gene: TRBV7-7
j_gene: TRBJ2-3
abundance: .
d_gene: .
CDR3nt: TGTGCCAGCAGCCCCGGAATAGCAGCAGATACGCAGTATTTT
CDR3aa: CASSPGIAADTQYF

v_gene: TRBV19
j_gene: TRBJ2-7
abundance: .
d_gene: .
CDR3nt: TGTGCCTCTTGGGCTAGATACGAGCAGTACTTC
CDR3aa: CASWARYEQYF

v_gene: TRBV7-2
j_gene: TRBJ2-3
abundance: .
d_gene: TRBD1
CDR3nt: TGTGCCAGCAGCTTAGAACAGGGGGGTACGCAGTATTTT
CDR3aa: CASSLEQGGTQYF

v_gene: TRBV19
j_gene: TRBJ1-5
abundance: .
d_gene: .
CDR3nt: TGTGCCAGTAGTTCACAGACCAATCAGCCCCAGCATTTT
CDR3aa: CASSSQTNQPQHF

v_gene: TRBV2
j_gene: TRBJ2-7
abundance: .
d_gene: .
CDR3nt: TGTGCCAGCAGCGCCGGCCCCGTTGGATCCGAGCAGTACTTC
CDR3aa: CASSAGPVGSEQYF

v_gene: TRBV11-2
j_gene: TRBJ2-4
abundance: .
d_gene: .
CDR3nt: TGTGCCAGCAGCTTACCCCCAGGGGCCTTACAAAAAGCCAAAAACATTCAGTACTTC
CDR3aa: CASSLPPGALQKAKNIQYF

v_gene: TRBV5-1
j_gene: TRBJ2-7
abundance: .
d_gene: TRBD2
CDR3nt: TGCGCCAGCAGCTTAAGGCCACGGCAGGCACAGACTAGCGGGACCTACGAGCAGTACTTC
CDR3aa: CASSLRPRQAQTSGTYEQYF

v_gene: TRBV6-4
j_gene: TRBJ1-5
abundance: .
d_gene: .
CDR3nt: TGTGCCAGCAGTGAGGCGACGGAAAAGACGGATTCGCAGCATTTT
CDR3aa: CASSEATEKTDSQHF

v_gene: TRBV30
j_gene: TRBJ2-7
abundance: .
d_gene: TRBD2
CDR3nt: TGTGCCTGGAGTCTATGGGCTAGCGGGTCTACCTACGAGCAGTACTTC
CDR3aa: CAWSLWASGSTYEQYF

v_gene: TRBV11-2
j_gene: TRBJ2-7
abundance: .
d_gene: TRBD2
CDR3nt: TGTGCCAGCAGCTTAGATCGCGGGGGGCCCTACGAGCAGTACTTC
CDR3aa: CASSLDRGGPYEQYF

v_gene: TRBV11-3
j_gene: TRBJ1-1
abundance: .
d_gene: .
CDR3nt: TGTGCCAGCAGCTTTGGTTCAGGCACTGAAGCTTTCTTT
CDR3aa: CASSFGSGTEAFF

v_gene: TRBV11-2
j_gene: TRBJ2-4
abundance: .
d_gene: .
CDR3nt: TGTGCCAGCAGCCGACAGTTCCTAGCCAAAAACATTCAGTACTTC
CDR3aa: CASSRQFLAKNIQYF

v_gene: TRBV16
j_gene: TRBJ2-3
abundance: .
d_gene: .
CDR3nt: TGTGCCAGCAGCCCCCTCGGGACGGCCGCCGGTGGGCCAGATACGCAGTATTTT
CDR3aa: CASSPLGTAAGGPDTQYF

v_gene: TRBV19
j_gene: TRBJ2-7
abundance: .
d_gene: TRBD2
CDR3nt: TGTGCCAGTAGTATAGGCGGGGGAAGCTCCTACGAGCAGTACTTC
CDR3aa: CASSIGGGSSYEQYF

v_gene: TRBV19
j_gene: TRBJ1-4
abundance: .
d_gene: .
CDR3nt: TGTGCCAGTAAGGGGCAATCAACTGCGACTAATGAAAAACTGTTTTTT
CDR3aa: CASKGQSTATNEKLFF

v_gene: TRBV28
j_gene: TRBJ2-1
abundance: .
d_gene: TRBD2
CDR3nt: TGTGCCAGCAGTGTTACCCCGGGACTAGCGGGAGTTAAGCAGTTCTTC
CDR3aa: CASSVTPGLAGVKQFF

v_gene: TRBV28
j_gene: TRBJ2-7
abundance: .
d_gene: .
CDR3nt: TGTGCCAGCAGCATTGGACTGTCCTACGAGCAGTACTTC
CDR3aa: CASSIGLSYEQYF

v_gene: TRBV28
j_gene: TRBJ2-7
abundance: .
d_gene: TRBD2
CDR3nt: TGTGCCAGCAGTTTTCCCGATGTAGCGGGGGCCTACGAGCAGTACTTC
CDR3aa: CASSFPDVAGAYEQYF

v_gene: TRBV19
j_gene: TRBJ2-7
abundance: .
d_gene: TRBD1
CDR3nt: TGTGCCAGTAGTACCCTGGGGGACAGGCTCTACGAGCAGTACTTC
CDR3aa: CASSTLGDRLYEQYF